This T cell receptor beta chain was recovered during a study of technical replicates of blood from several donors. Generated by immunoSEQ multiplex PCR, the TCRdb table keeps only in-frame clones and is missing some. This sample has 99,000 or so clones, with approximately 95% found just once. The CDR3 length is 13 residues. V lost 5 bases to trimming and J lost 2 bases, with 10 bases between them. Germline V gene lookup returns CDR1 SNHLY and CDR2 FYNNEI. The rearrangement uses TRBV2 and TRBJ2-7, with a possible D match to TRBD1 (5 bases). The TCR sequence derives from a human donor in good health. The material sequenced was T cells isolated from PBMCs. The CDR3 DNA sequence: TGTGCCAGCAGTCAGGGTTTCCCCTACGAGCAGTACTTC. As protein: CASSQGFPYEQYF.